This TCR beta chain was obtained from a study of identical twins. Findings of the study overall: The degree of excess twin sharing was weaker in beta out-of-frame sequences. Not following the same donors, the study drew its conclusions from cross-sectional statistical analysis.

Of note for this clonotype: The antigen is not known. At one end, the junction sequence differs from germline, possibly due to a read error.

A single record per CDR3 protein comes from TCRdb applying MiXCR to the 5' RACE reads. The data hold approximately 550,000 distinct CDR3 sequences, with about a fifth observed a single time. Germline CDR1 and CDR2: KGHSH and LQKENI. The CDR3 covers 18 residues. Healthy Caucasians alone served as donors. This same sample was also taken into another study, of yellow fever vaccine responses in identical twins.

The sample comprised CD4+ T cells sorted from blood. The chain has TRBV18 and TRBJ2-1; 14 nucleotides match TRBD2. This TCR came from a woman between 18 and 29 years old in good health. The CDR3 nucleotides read TGTGCCAGCTCGCCACAAACCCTAGGGACTAGCGGGGGACATGAGCAGTTCTTC. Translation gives CASSPQTLGTSGGHEQFF.